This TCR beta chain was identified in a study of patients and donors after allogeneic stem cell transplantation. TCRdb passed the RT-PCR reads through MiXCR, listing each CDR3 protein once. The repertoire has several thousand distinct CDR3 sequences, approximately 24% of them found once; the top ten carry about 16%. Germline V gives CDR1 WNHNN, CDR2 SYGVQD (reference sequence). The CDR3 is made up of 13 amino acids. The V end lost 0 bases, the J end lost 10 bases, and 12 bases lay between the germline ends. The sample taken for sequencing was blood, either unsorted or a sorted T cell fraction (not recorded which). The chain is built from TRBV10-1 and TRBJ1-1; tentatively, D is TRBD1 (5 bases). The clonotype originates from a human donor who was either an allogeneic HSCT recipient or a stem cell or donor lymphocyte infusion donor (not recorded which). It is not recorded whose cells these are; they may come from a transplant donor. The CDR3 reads CASSESGGMGAFF. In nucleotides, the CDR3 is TGCGCCAGCAGTGAGTCTGGGGGAATGGGAGCTTTCTTT.